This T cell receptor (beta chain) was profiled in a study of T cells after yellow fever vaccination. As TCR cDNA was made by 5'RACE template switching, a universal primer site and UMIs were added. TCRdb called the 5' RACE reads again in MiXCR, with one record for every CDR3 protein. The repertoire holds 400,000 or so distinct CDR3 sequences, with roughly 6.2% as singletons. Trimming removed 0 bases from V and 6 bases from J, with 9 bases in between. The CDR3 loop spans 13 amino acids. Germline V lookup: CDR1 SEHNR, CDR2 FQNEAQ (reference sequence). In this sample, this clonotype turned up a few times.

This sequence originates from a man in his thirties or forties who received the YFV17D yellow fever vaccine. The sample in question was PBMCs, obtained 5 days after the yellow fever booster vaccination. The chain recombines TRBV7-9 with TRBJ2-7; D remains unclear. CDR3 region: CASSLAGNGEQYF. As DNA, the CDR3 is TGTGCCAGCAGCTTAGCGGGAAACGGCGAGCAGTACTTC. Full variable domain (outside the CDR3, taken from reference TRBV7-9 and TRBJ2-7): DTGVSQNPRHKITKRGQNVTFRCDPISEHNRLYWYRQTLGQGPEFLTYFQNEAQLEKSRLLSDRFSAERPKGSFSTLEIQRTEQGDSAMYLCASSLAGNGEQYFGPGTRLTVT.